The next 5 T cell receptor beta chains were all read from a single sample in a study of cytomegalovirus exposure and HLA in healthy donors. PCR amplification relied on 60 Vbeta primers (plus 13 Jbeta primers). Sequencing was performed with immunoSEQ multiplex PCR; in TCRdb, only in-frame clones are kept and a portion is missing. The repertoire has some 160,000 clones, roughly 82% of them found once; the top ten carry 1.6%. Sequencing used PBMCs. These receptors all come from a woman aged 30 to 39 in good health and CMV-seronegative.

This clone was counted once. The chain joins TRBV9 to TRBJ1-2, with D unclear. The CDR3 is 13 residues long. The ends were cut back, 0 bases at V and 4 bases at J, with 7 bases in the middle. Germline lookup yields CDR1 SGDLS and CDR2 YYNGEE. The CDR3, as DNA: TGTGCCAGCAGCGTAGGCCAGTCCTATGGCTACACCTTC. This codes for CASSVGQSYGYTF.

This sequence joins TRBV29-1 and TRBJ1-5, with 7 bases aligning to TRBD1. V lost 6 bases and J lost 5; bases outside the gene matches: 7. Germline lookup yields CDR1 SQVTM and CDR2 ANQGSEA. This CDR3 is built from 13 residues. The CDR3 DNA is TGCAGCGTCGCCCCGGGACAGCATCAGCCCCAGCATTTT. It codes for CSVAPGQHQPQHF.

This chain links TRBV4-1 with TRBJ2-4; D unclear. This CDR3 spans 14 amino acids. The V gene's germline CDR1 is MGHRA and CDR2 YSYEKL. The V end lost 1 base, the J end lost 1 base, and 5 bases lay between the germline ends. CDR3 residues: CASSQAVAKNIQYF. The CDR3 DNA reads TGCGCCAGCAGCCAAGCGGTTGCCAAAAACATTCAGTACTTC.

This chain joins TRBV5-4 and TRBJ1-5; D unclear. The V gene lost 4 bases and the J gene lost 8 bases, with 13 bases spanning the gap. Germline CDR1 and CDR2: SGHNT and YYREEE (reference sequence). The CDR3 loop spans 13 amino acids. The CDR3 DNA follows: TGTGCCAGCAGCACGGGTCGTGGAGAGCCCCAGCATTTT. Amino acid sequence: CASSTGRGEPQHF.

V gene TRBV11-2 combines with J gene TRBJ2-6; D gene uncertain. The CDR3 has 15 amino acids. Trimming took 4 bases from V and 0 from J, leaving 7 bases between them. Germline V lookup: CDR1 SGHAT, CDR2 FQNNGV. The CDR3 protein is CASSSYSSGANVLTF. Here the CDR3 DNA reads TGTGCCAGCAGCTCTTATAGCTCTGGGGCCAACGTCCTGACTTTC. Variable domain in full (rest from reference TRBV11-2 and TRBJ2-6): EAGVAQSPRYKIIEKRQSVAFWCNPISGHATLYWYQQILGQGPKLLIQFQNNGVVDDSQLPKDRFSAERLKGVDSTLKIQPAKLEDSAVYLCASSSYSSGANVLTFGAGSRLTVL.